Presented here are 10 T cell receptor beta chains from one specimen sequenced in a study of identical twins. TCRdb re-derived calls from the 5' RACE reads in MiXCR, one entry per CDR3 protein. The sample consists of 500,000 to 600,000 distinct CDR3 sequences, 20% to 25% of them appearing once. The data were also submitted as part of a second study, on T cells expressing NK-cell markers.

Sequenced input: CD4+ T cells sorted from blood. Source of these receptors: a woman under 30 in good health.

This clonotype occurred a few times. V and J are TRBV20-1 and TRBJ1-1, with 7 nucleotides matching TRBD1. The CDR3 runs 12 residues. Germline CDR1 DFQATT, CDR2 SNEGSKA (reference sequence). The CDR3 DNA reads as TGCAGGGGACAGTTGGGTAACACTGAAGCTTTCTTT. Translating gives CRGQLGNTEAFF.

This clonotype was observed a few times. The chain is built from TRBV7-2 and TRBJ2-1, with TRBD1 as a possible D gene (5 bases). The CDR3 runs to 15 residues. The V gene lost 2 bases and the J gene lost 4 bases, with 12 bases spanning the gap. Per the germline V gene, CDR1 is SGHTA and CDR2 is FQGNSA. The CDR3 DNA is TGTGCCAGCAGCTTAAATGACAGAAGATACAATGAGCAGTTCTTC. Amino acids: CASSLNDRRYNEQFF. The full variable domain, in which reference TRBV7-2 and TRBJ2-1 provide the parts outside the CDR3, is GAGVSQSPSNKVTEKGKDVELRCDPISGHTALYWYRQSLGQGLEFLIYFQGNSAPDKSGLPSDRFSAERTGGSVSTLTIQRTQQEDSAVYLCASSLNDRRYNEQFFGPGTRLTVL.

CDR3 DNA sequence: TGCAGTGCTGCCGTTACAGGGACGGGCGGGACCTTC. Its protein product is CSAAVTGTGGTF. The chain recombines TRBV20-1 with TRBJ1-2; TRBD1 might be the D (6 bases). Germline-derived CDR1 and CDR2 are DFQATT and SNEGSKA (reference sequence). V was clipped by 5 bases and J by 14 bases, with 21 bases between them. This CDR3 comprises 12 residues.

The CDR3 spells CASSVSRGSHTQYF. In DNA form, the CDR3 reads TGTGCCAGCAGTGTATCCAGGGGCTCACATACGCAGTATTTT. The chain recombines TRBV2 with TRBJ2-3; D may be TRBD1 (6 bases). The CDR3 has 14 residues. CDR1 and CDR2 (germline): SNHLY, FYNNEI. Trimming stripped 4 bases from V and 7 bases from J, with 15 bases between. Supplemented by reference TRBV2 and TRBJ2-3, the full variable domain reads EPEVTQTPSHQVTQMGQEVILRCVPISNHLYFYWYRQILGQKVEFLVSFYNNEISEKSEIFDDQFSVERPDGSNFTLKIRSTKLEDSAMYFCASSVSRGSHTQYFGPGTRLTVL.

Ten or more counts support this clonotype. The chain carries TRBV2 and TRBJ1-6; D not resolved. This CDR3 has 15 amino acids. Per the germline V gene, CDR1 is SNHLY and CDR2 is FYNNEI. V shed 7 bases and J shed 10 bases, with 20 bases lying between them. The CDR3: CASTPSGRTTSPLHF. CDR3 coding DNA: TGTGCCAGCACTCCTTCGGGCAGGACTACCTCACCCCTCCACTTT.

This clonotype was detected only a few times. The V call is TRBV20-1, the J call TRBJ2-3; D uncertain. The CDR3 runs to 12 residues. Between the trimmed V and J ends, which lost 6 bases and 4 bases, there was a span of 11 bases. The germline V gene has CDR1 DFQATT and CDR2 SNEGSKA (reference sequence). The CDR3 nucleotides are TGCAGTGCCCCGGGTAACGCAGATACGCAGTATTTT. Translated, it gives CSAPGNADTQYF.

The chain couples TRBV12-3 or TRBV12-4 to TRBJ1-2; 8 nucleotides line up with TRBD1. The CDR3 is made up of 16 amino acids. The V gene end was trimmed by 6 bases and the J gene end by 0 bases; junction bases not matched to a gene: 9. CDR3 nucleotides: TGTGCCAGCAGCCTTGGAGCGACAGGGGCTAACTATGGCTACACCTTC. This codes for CASSLGATGANYGYTF.

This clonotype was recorded once. The J gene is TRBJ2-7, the V gene TRBV12-3 or TRBV12-4; the D is unclear. Between the trimmed V and J ends, which lost 2 bases and 7 bases, there was a span of 6 bases. The CDR3 contains 11 residues. CDR3 loop: CASSLFGEQYF. The CDR3 DNA sequence: TGTGCCAGCAGTTTATTTGGAGAGCAGTACTTC.

The chain couples TRBV12-3 or TRBV12-4 to TRBJ2-7; 12 bases align to TRBD1. V was pared by 5 bases and J by 0 bases, with 8 bases of the junction left unmatched. The CDR3 is 17 amino acids. CDR3 in DNA: TGTGCCAGCAGTAGAGCCACGGGACAGGGGGCCTCCTACGAGCAGTACTTC. It yields the protein CASSRATGQGASYEQYF.

This clonotype was observed a few times. Written as DNA, the CDR3 is TGTGCCAGCAGTGACAAGGGTCGTGGGCAGCCCCAGCATTTT. Encoded protein: CASSDKGRGQPQHF. The V and J genes are TRBV2 and TRBJ1-5; no clear D gene. The germline V gene has CDR1 SNHLY and CDR2 FYNNEI. Trimming shortened V by 3 bases and J by 7 bases, and 13 bases separated the two germline ends. This CDR3 is 14 amino acids long.